Described below is a single TCR beta chain sequence and its context. The antigen is undetermined. In germline, CDR1 is ENHRY, CDR2 SYGVKD. The CDR3 runs to 16 residues. The ends lost 6 bases at V and 1 base at J; junction bases unmatched: 8. The data originate from a study of cytomegalovirus exposure and HLA in healthy donors. Looking at the study overall: The 120 validation repertoires used the same platform as the 550 to 850 first-cohort repertoires (as reported by a later analysis).

TCRdb keeps only in-frame clones here, not all; method: immunoSEQ multiplex PCR. The sample holds just under 65,000 clones, about 95% seen once. General study results and limits: For cytomegalovirus status, the classifier reportedly gave diagnoses with high specificity and sensitivity. The CMV antigen specificity of a few CMV-associated chains was confirmed through in vitro analysis. The study listed roughly 160 cytomegalovirus-associated TCR beta chains.

V and J are TRBV10-3 and TRBJ2-2, with TRBD1 matching over 7 bases. The source is a woman in her late teens or twenties in good health and CMV-seropositive. What was sequenced was PBMCs. The CDR3 loop reads CAISQLGGRNTGELFF. The CDR3 bases are TGTGCCATCAGCCAATTAGGGGGCAGGAACACCGGGGAGCTGTTTTTT.